A selection of T cell receptor beta chains follows, all from one sample in a study of blood T cell repertoires in COVID-19. Using immunoSEQ multiplex PCR, the repertoire was profiled, and TCRdb retains in-frame clones only, with some absent. The table records 200,000 to 250,000 clones, around 81% of them present only once. Sequencing was performed on peripheral blood. All receptors come from a human donor in a cohort sampled during active COVID-19. Both conserved end residues are part of each CDR3. A D gene is named only where the DNA matches it firmly.

TRBJ2-7	TRBV19	14	NA	CASSMGAPLYEQYF	TGTGCCAGTAGTATGGGGGCACCCCTCTACGAGCAGTACTTC
TRBJ1-2	TRBV27	16	TRBD1	CASRGQRHGPLYGYTF	TGTGCCAGCAGGGGACAGCGCCATGGTCCCTTGTATGGCTACACCTTC
TRBJ1-1	TRBV4-3	15	NA	CASSQGSQVNTEAFF	TGCGCCAGCAGCCAGGGTTCTCAGGTGAACACTGAAGCTTTCTTT
TRBJ2-1	TRBV5-1	16	TRBD1	CASSLGYRGSYNEQFF	TGCGCCAGCAGCTTGGGGTACAGGGGTTCCTACAATGAGCAGTTCTTC
TRBJ1-1	TRBV6-5	13	NA	CASTPSGDAEAFF	TGTGCCAGCACTCCATCGGGGGACGCTGAAGCTTTCTTT
TRBJ2-5	TRBV7-9	14	NA	CASSPNAGFPTQYF	TGTGCCAGCAGCCCCAATGCGGGGTTTCCGACCCAGTACTTC
TRBJ2-3	TRBV12-5	18	TRBD2	CASGSRGSGRGSTDTQYF	TGTGCTAGTGGTTCCCGGGGGAGCGGGAGAGGAAGCACAGATACGCAGTATTTT
TRBJ2-2	TRBV28	13	NA	CASSFGITGELFF	TGTGCCAGCAGCTTCGGTATCACCGGGGAGCTGTTTTTT
TRBJ2-3	TRBV4-1	14	NA	CASSFRGSTDTQYF	TGCGCCAGCAGCTTCCGCGGGAGCACAGATACGCAGTATTTT
TRBJ2-3	TRBV5-1	15	NA	CASSLGGPSTDTQYF	TGCGCCAGCAGCTTGGGTGGGCCTAGCACAGATACGCAGTATTTT